The sequence of this TCR beta chain was determined in a study of tumor and adjacent non-tumor tissue in lung cancer. Study summary: Samples averaged approximately 3.9 million productive TCRbeta reads each.

Study observations and caveats: Top 100 clones took a larger repertoire share in normal lung.

To note about this clonotype: Antigen unknown. Given the absence of the conserved phenylalanine or tryptophan at the CDR3 end, a read error is likely.

A modified ARM-PCR protocol with three rounds of nested PCR amplified TCRbeta. TCRdb re-derived calls from the multiplex PCR reads in MiXCR, one entry per CDR3 protein. The sample includes around 99,000 distinct CDR3 sequences, around 80% of them seen just once. The CDR3 sequence is 13 residues long. V dropped 4 bases and J dropped 0 bases, with 6 bases sitting between them. No cell sorting was done before RNA was extracted from the tissue. Between August and November 2014, newly diagnosed, chemotherapy-naive lung cancer patients underwent thoracic surgery in China. V is TRBV12-3 or TRBV12-4 and J is TRBJ1-1; no clear D gene. This TCR derives from a woman aged 60-75 years with non-small cell lung cancer. Sequencing was done on a sample of lung tumor tissue. CDR3 sequence (DNA): TGTGCCAGCAGTTCACGCATGAACACTGAAGCTTTCCTT. Amino acid sequence: CASSSRMNTEAFL.